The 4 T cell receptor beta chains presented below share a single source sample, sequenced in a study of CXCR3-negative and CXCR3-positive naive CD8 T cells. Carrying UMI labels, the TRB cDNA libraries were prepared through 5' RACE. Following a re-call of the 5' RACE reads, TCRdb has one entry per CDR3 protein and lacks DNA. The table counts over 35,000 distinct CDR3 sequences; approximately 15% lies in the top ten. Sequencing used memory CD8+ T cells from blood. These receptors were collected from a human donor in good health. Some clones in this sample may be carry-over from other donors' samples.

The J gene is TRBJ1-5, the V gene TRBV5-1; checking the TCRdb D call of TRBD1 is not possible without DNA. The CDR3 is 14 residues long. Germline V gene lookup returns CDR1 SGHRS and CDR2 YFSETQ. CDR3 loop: CASSDGQSNQPQHF.

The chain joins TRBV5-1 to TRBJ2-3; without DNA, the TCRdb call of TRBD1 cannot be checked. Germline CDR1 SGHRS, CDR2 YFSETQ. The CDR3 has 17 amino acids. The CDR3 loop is CASSLSPGTVFTDTQYF.

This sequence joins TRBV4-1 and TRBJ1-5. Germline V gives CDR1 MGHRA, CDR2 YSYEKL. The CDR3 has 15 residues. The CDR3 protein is CASSQDQDGYQPQHF.

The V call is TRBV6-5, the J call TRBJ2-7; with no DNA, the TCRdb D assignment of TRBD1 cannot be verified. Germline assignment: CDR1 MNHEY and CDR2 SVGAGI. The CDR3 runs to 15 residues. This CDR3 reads CASSYAGDSSYEQYF.